Listed below are T cell receptor beta chains from one sample, sequenced in a study of T cell responses to AZD1222 COVID-19 vaccine. Libraries were prepared by immunoSEQ multiplex PCR; TCRdb keeps only in-frame clonotypes and omits some of them. The data contain 90,000 to 120,000 clones, 75% to 90% of them singletons. Sequencing used peripheral blood, obtained on day 0 of AZD1222 vaccination. These receptors all come from an adult in good health. The CDR3 runs from the conserved cysteine through the conserved F or W. The D gene is left open where the match is weak. Only some rows state a clone size, as once, few, many or a class for expanded clones.

v_gene	j_gene	d_gene	abundance	CDR3nt	CDR3aa
TRBV19	TRBJ2-2	.	.	TGTGCCAGTCCCCCGAGCACAAAGAACACCGGGGAGCTGTTTTTT	CASPPSTKNTGELFF
TRBV11-1	TRBJ2-3	.	.	TGTGCCAGCACCACCCGCCCCCTGGCAGATACGCAGTATTTT	CASTTRPLADTQYF
TRBV18	TRBJ1-3	TRBD1	.	TGTGCCAGCTCACCCTGGACAGGGACTGGAAACACCATATATTTT	CASSPWTGTGNTIYF
TRBV6-5	TRBJ2-1	TRBD1	.	TGTGCCAGCAGTTACCCGGGACAGGAGCAGTTCTTC	CASSYPGQEQFF
TRBV18	TRBJ2-1	TRBD2	.	TGTGCCAGCTCTCGCGTCCGGGACTACCCCGGACAAGACAATGAGCAGTTCTTC	CASSRVRDYPGQDNEQFF
TRBV6-5	TRBJ2-6	.	.	TGTGCCAGCACATACAGCCTCTCTGGGGCCAACGTCCTGACTTTC	CASTYSLSGANVLTF
TRBV11-1	TRBJ2-1	.	.	TGTGCCAGCAGCTTAGCTGGGACCAATGAGCAGTTCTTC	CASSLAGTNEQFF
TRBV28	TRBJ1-5	.	.	TGTGCCAGCAGGTTTTTCTTGGACAGAAAAAATCAGCCCCAGCATTTT	CASRFFLDRKNQPQHF
TRBV29-1	TRBJ2-7	.	.	TGCAGCGTTGGGGGCAGGGCCGGGCACGAGCAGTACTTC	CSVGGRAGHEQYF
TRBV4-2	TRBJ2-7	TRBD1	.	TGTGCCAGCAGCTACGACAGGGGAACCTACGAGCAGTACTTC	CASSYDRGTYEQYF
TRBV9	TRBJ2-2	TRBD1	.	TGTGCCAGCAGCTTACCCGGGACAGGGGGGGAGCTGTTTTTT	CASSLPGTGGELFF
TRBV28	TRBJ2-7	TRBD2	.	TGTGCCAGCAGTTCCCTGAGACTAGCCAAGGACGAGCAGTACTTC	CASSSLRLAKDEQYF
TRBV27	TRBJ1-2	.	.	TGTGCCAGCACCAGGGGAGGGGGATCTCCCTATGGCTACACCTTC	CASTRGGGSPYGYTF
TRBV25-1	TRBJ2-7	.	.	TGTGCCAGCAGTGTCCTTGGGGGCGGGGGCTACGAGCAGTACTTC	CASSVLGGGGYEQYF
TRBV29-1	TRBJ1-1	.	.	TGCAGCGTTGCTTTTAACACTGAAGCTTTCTTT	CSVAFNTEAFF
TRBV4-1	TRBJ2-7	TRBD1	.	TGCGCCAGCAGCCAGGACTCGACAGGGTTGAGCCTTTACGAGCAGTACTTC	CASSQDSTGLSLYEQYF
TRBV7-6	TRBJ2-1	TRBD2	.	TGTGCCAGCAGCTTAGGCGGCGGGGGAGGGTACAATGAGCAGTTCTTC	CASSLGGGGGYNEQFF
TRBV27	TRBJ2-2	TRBD2	once	TGTGCCAGCAGTATGGGACTAGCTAACGGGGAGCTGTTTTTT	CASSMGLANGELFF
TRBV9	TRBJ2-7	.	.	TGTGCCAGCAGCGGAGCCGGGGCCGCATCCGAGCAGTACTTC	CASSGAGAASEQYF
TRBV2	TRBJ2-5	.	.	TGTGCCACCCGGCGGGCGGGAACGGAGACCCAGTACTTC	CATRRAGTETQYF
TRBV29-1	TRBJ2-7	.	.	TGCAGCGTGCATACGGGACAGCGAACTAGCGGTAGCTCCTACGAGCAGTACTTC	CSVHTGQRTSGSSYEQYF
TRBV24-1	TRBJ2-3	.	once	TGTGCCACCAGTGATTTAGATACGCAGTATTTT	CATSDLDTQYF
TRBV24-1	TRBJ1-2	TRBD1	.	TGTGCCACCAGTGAGGGACAGCCACCCTATGGCTACACCTTC	CATSEGQPPYGYTF
TRBV28	TRBJ2-2	TRBD1	.	TGTGCCAGCAGCCGAGACAGGGACACCGGGGAGCTGTTTTTT	CASSRDRDTGELFF
TRBV14	TRBJ2-1	.	.	TGTGCCAGCAGCCAAGGATTTAGAAGCTCCTACAATGAGCAGTTCTTC	CASSQGFRSSYNEQFF
TRBV9	TRBJ2-1	TRBD1	.	TGTGCCAGCAGCGCCCTGACAGGGCTCTACAATGAGCAGTTCTTC	CASSALTGLYNEQFF
TRBV4-2	TRBJ2-2	TRBD1	once	TGTGCCAGCAGCCACGGGACAGGGGGAGGAACCGGGGAGCTGTTTTTT	CASSHGTGGGTGELFF